In this sample, the clone carrying this T cell receptor beta chain turned up once. The target antigen is unknown. This entry is derived from a study of chemoradiotherapy in HPV16-positive cancers. Study information: Functional T-cell assays on a couple of HPV16-positive patients' cells defined candidate HPV-specific clones and common TCR motifs.

Trimming cost V 6 bases and J 7 bases, with 9 bases left between them. The CDR3 runs to 11 residues. In germline, CDR1 is SQVTM, CDR2 ANQGSEA. Over chemoradiotherapy, repertoires were sampled more than once. Study-level results: Functional assays defining HPV-specific T cells used only two HPV16-positive patients. Non-HPV-specific T cells did not expand in tumors during treatment, whereas candidate HPV-specific clones and E7-related motifs did.

Produced via immunoSEQ multiplex PCR; TCRdb's table is partial and in-frame only. The table records 50,000 to 55,000 clones, 90% of them present only once. The TCR comes from a human donor with HPV-associated anogenital cancer. The sequencing here drew on blood, taken from a patient who underwent chemoradiotherapy. This chain connects TRBV29-1 to TRBJ1-4; possibly TRBD1 for D (5 bases). The CDR3 loop is CSVGTREKLFF. CDR3 nucleotides: TGCAGCGTCGGGACTCGTGAAAAACTGTTTTTT.